These 25 T cell receptor beta chains were all obtained from the same sample, sequenced in a study of shared clonotypes between healthy human individuals. Terminally differentiated effector memory CD45RA+ cells were excluded by CCR7 positive selection of CD45RO-negative cells. The method was immunoSEQ multiplex PCR; TCRdb's version includes in-frame clones alone and lacks a portion of them. The sample holds millions of clones, over 85% seen once. The material sequenced was naive CD8+ T cells sorted from blood. The origin of the receptors is a man in his late teens or twenties in good health.

The CDR3 nucleotides read TGTGCCAGCAGTTTTGAGGGTATGAACACTGAAGCTTTCTTT. The encoded protein is CASSFEGMNTEAFF. The chain couples TRBV28 to TRBJ1-1; D is ambiguous. V was clipped by 3 bases and J by 0 bases, with 8 bases between them. CDR1 and CDR2 (germline): MDHEN, SYDVKM. This CDR3 region has 14 residues.

The chain is built from TRBV11-2 and TRBJ2-7, with D unresolved. The length of the CDR3 is 11 residues. Trimming left V 8 bases short and J 3 bases short, with 8 bases between. Germline lookup yields CDR1 SGHAT and CDR2 FQNNGV. CDR3 in amino acids: CASAEVYEQYF. The DNA for the CDR3 is TGTGCCAGCGCCGAGGTCTACGAGCAGTACTTC.

This clone was recorded once. This chain uses TRBV4-3 with TRBJ1-1, with TRBD1 as a possible D gene (6 bases). The CDR3 runs 15 residues. Germline values: CDR1 LGHNA, CDR2 YSLEER. V shed 0 bases and J shed 7 bases, with 15 bases lying between them. This CDR3 reads CASSQDRGGMDEAFF. The CDR3 DNA is TGCGCCAGCAGCCAAGATAGAGGGGGTATGGATGAAGCTTTCTTT.

This chain uses TRBV6-5 with TRBJ2-5; D tentatively fits TRBD1 or TRBD2 (5 bases each). V shed 8 bases and J shed 5 bases, with 12 bases lying between them. Germline CDR1 and CDR2: MNHEY and SVGAGI. The CDR3 consists of 12 residues. Here the CDR3 DNA reads TGTGCCAGCCATCTGAGGGACGAGACCCAGTACTTC. It is translated as CASHLRDETQYF.

This rearrangement joins TRBV6-6 to TRBJ1-5; the D is unclear. This CDR3 spans 15 amino acids. Trimming cost V 6 bases and J 0 bases, with 12 bases left between them. Germline V gene data show CDR1 as MNHNY and CDR2 as SVGAGI (reference sequence). The CDR3 here is CASSQTDYSNQPQHF. The CDR3 DNA is TGTGCCAGCAGCCAGACCGACTATAGCAATCAGCCCCAGCATTTT.

The V call is TRBV30, the J call TRBJ2-1; D might be TRBD2 (6 bases). Germline lookup yields CDR1 GTSNPN and CDR2 SVGIG (reference sequence). Trimming removed 5 bases from V and 8 bases from J, with 7 bases in between. CDR3 size: 10 residues. The CDR3: CAWGGYEQFF. Here the CDR3 DNA reads TGTGCCTGGGGGGGGTATGAGCAGTTCTTC.

As regards this clone: The sample holds other DNA sequences that translate to the same CDR3. The chain uses TRBV13 and TRBJ2-1; D gene unclear. Germline CDR1 and CDR2: PRHDT and FYEKMQ (reference sequence). Trimming cost V 5 bases and J 0 bases, with 5 bases left between them. The CDR3 extends over 13 amino acids. For the CDR3, the DNA is TGTGCCAGCAGCCCAAGCTCCTACAATGAGCAGTTCTTC. This codes for CASSPSSYNEQFF.

The chain carries TRBV4-1 and TRBJ1-1; 7 nucleotides match TRBD1. The CDR3 extends over 13 amino acids. V shed 3 bases and J 12 bases; nucleotides not matched to a gene: 10. Germline-derived CDR1 and CDR2 are MGHRA and YSYEKL. CDR3 sequence: CASSHGQAADSFF. The DNA of the CDR3 is TGCGCCAGCAGCCACGGACAGGCTGCCGACTCTTTCTTT.

The J gene is TRBJ2-5, the V gene TRBV9; D not certain. The CDR3 covers 14 residues. CDR1 SGDLS and CDR2 YYNGEE come from the germline V gene. The V end was cut by 0 bases, the J end by 4 bases, with 10 bases between. The CDR3 DNA sequence: TGTGCCAGCAGCGTAGCTACTGATGTAGAGACCCAGTACTTC. Its protein product is CASSVATDVETQYF. Full variable domain (missing parts from reference TRBV9 and TRBJ2-5): DSGVTQTPKHLITATGQRVTLRCSPRSGDLSVYWYQQSLDQGLQFLIQYYNGEERAKGNILERFSAQQFPDLHSELNLSSLELGDSALYFCASSVATDVETQYFGPGTRLLVL.

This clone occurred a few times. The chain combines TRBV11-3 with TRBJ2-1; 14 bases agree with TRBD2. The CDR3 has 17 amino acids. J gave up 8 bases and V 5 bases, and 11 bases lay outside the gene matches. In germline, CDR1 is SGHNT, CDR2 YENEEA. CDR3 loop: CASSPRLAGGPGDEQFF. For the CDR3, the DNA is TGTGCCAGCAGCCCGAGACTAGCGGGGGGGCCGGGAGATGAGCAGTTCTTC.

For this clone: Germline and junction disagree at one end, which may indicate a read error. This chain joins TRBV7-7 and TRBJ2-7; TRBD2 matches at 9 bases. The CDR3 sequence is 18 residues long. CDR1 and CDR2 from the germline V gene are SSHAT and FNYEAQ (reference sequence). Written as DNA, the CDR3 is TGTGCTAGCAGCTTAGCGGGGCCTAAAAGCGGGAGGACCTACGAGCAGTACTTC. Residues: CASSLAGPKSGRTYEQYF. The complete variable domain, with remaining parts taken from reference TRBV7-7 and TRBJ2-7, reads GAGVSQSPRYKVTKRGQDVTLRCDPISSHATLYWYQQALGQGPEFLTYFNYEAQPDKSGLPSDRFSAERPEGSISTLTIQRTEQRDSAMYRCASSLAGPKSGRTYEQYFGPGTRLTVT.

The V gene is TRBV5-6, the J gene TRBJ2-7, with TRBD2 as a possible D gene (6 bases). V lost 4 bases to trimming and J lost 4 bases, with 15 bases between them. CDR3 length equals 14 residues. Germline CDR1 is SGHDT and CDR2 is YYEEEE. In DNA form, the CDR3 reads TGTGCCAGCAGCCCCGCCGTGGGGGGATACGAGCAGTACTTC. Its translation: CASSPAVGGYEQYF.

The rearrangement joins TRBV10-1 to TRBJ1-6, with D possibly matching TRBD1 (5 bases). The germline CDR1 and CDR2 sequences are WNHNN and SYGVQD (reference sequence). V shed 9 bases and J shed 9 bases, with 21 bases lying between them. The CDR3 spans 15 residues. CDR3 protein: CARLGAWGVRSPLHF. CDR3 bases: TGCGCCAGGCTTGGAGCGTGGGGGGTTCGTTCACCCCTCCACTTT.

This chain joins TRBV7-9 and TRBJ2-3; TRBD2 aligns across 12 bases. The CDR3 runs to 16 residues. CDR1 is SEHNR and CDR2 is FQNEAQ in the germline V gene (reference sequence). V lost 4 bases, J lost 5 bases, and 7 bases stayed unmatched. This CDR3 is CASSSLAGGLGDTQYF. The CDR3 DNA reads as TGTGCCAGCAGCTCTCTAGCGGGGGGGCTTGGAGATACGCAGTATTTT.

CDR3 bases: TGTGCCAGCAGCTGGCAGGTAACAGATACGCAGTATTTT. Protein sequence: CASSWQVTDTQYF. The rearrangement joins TRBV4-2 to TRBJ2-3; no definite D call. CDR1 is LGHNA and CDR2 is YNFKEQ in the germline V gene. V was pared by 5 bases and J by 3 bases, with 9 bases between. The CDR3 contains 13 residues.

The chain is built from TRBV7-8 and TRBJ2-7, with D unresolved. The germline V gene has CDR1 SGHVS and CDR2 FQNEAQ. The CDR3 totals 14 residues. V was pared by 3 bases and J by 3 bases, with 12 bases between. The CDR3 reads CASSFRANDYEQYF. In nucleotides, the CDR3 is TGTGCCAGCAGCTTTCGCGCGAACGACTACGAGCAGTACTTC.

V is TRBV6-5 and J is TRBJ2-7, with D possibly matching TRBD1 (5 bases). The CDR3 consists of 14 residues. CDR1 and CDR2 from the germline V gene are MNHEY and SVGAGI. V shed 6 bases and J shed 2 bases, with 14 bases lying between them. This CDR3 is CASSPWGSTYEQYF. Written as DNA, the CDR3 is TGTGCCAGCAGCCCTTGGGGCTCAACCTACGAGCAGTACTTC.

This sequence joins TRBV29-1 and TRBJ2-5; perhaps TRBD2 as D (6 bases). CDR3 length: 15 residues. CDR1 and CDR2 from the germline V gene are SQVTM and ANQGSEA. V lost 6 bases to trimming and J lost 2 bases, with 19 bases between them. The CDR3 is CSVVGRGLGQETQYF. The CDR3 coding sequence is TGCAGCGTCGTCGGGAGAGGCCTGGGGCAAGAGACCCAGTACTTC.

The chain carries TRBV11-3 and TRBJ2-3; 9 bases match TRBD1. Germline V CDR1 and CDR2: SGHNT, YENEEA. V lost 5 bases and J lost 2; bases outside the gene matches: 2. This CDR3 has 14 amino acids. In nucleotides, the CDR3 is TGTGCCAGCAGCCACAGGGGGCCCACAGATACGCAGTATTTT. Protein: CASSHRGPTDTQYF.

J is TRBJ2-5 and V is TRBV30, with unresolved D. The CDR3 consists of 14 residues. Germline V gene lookup returns CDR1 GTSNPN and CDR2 SVGIG (reference sequence). The V end was cut by 0 bases, the J end by 2 bases, with 10 bases between. DNA of the CDR3: TGTGCCTGGAGTGTTAGAGCAAATCAAGAGACCCAGTACTTC. It yields the protein CAWSVRANQETQYF.

The gene calls are TRBV7-9 and TRBJ2-7; D not resolved. The V end was cut by 5 bases, the J end by 7 bases, with 12 bases between. This CDR3 contains 12 residues. Per germline, CDR1 SEHNR and CDR2 FQNEAQ (reference sequence). As DNA, the CDR3 is TGTGCCAGCAGCCCCGATCGTCCTGAGCAGTACTTC. This encodes CASSPDRPEQYF.

As to this clone: Different DNA sequences within this sample yield the same CDR3. The rearrangement uses TRBV7-9 and TRBJ2-5; D not resolved. Germline V lookup: CDR1 SEHNR, CDR2 FQNEAQ (reference sequence). This CDR3 region has 11 residues. V lost 4 bases, J lost 4 bases, and 4 bases lay in between. The CDR3 sequence is CASSSRETQYF. As DNA, the CDR3 is TGTGCCAGCAGCTCCCGAGAGACCCAGTACTTC.

A few counts support this clone. This chain links TRBV30 with TRBJ1-6, with D possibly matching TRBD1 (5 bases). Germline lookup yields CDR1 GTSNPN and CDR2 SVGIG (reference sequence). This CDR3 comprises 14 residues. Trimming shortened V by 2 bases and J by 9 bases, and 14 bases separated the two germline ends. The CDR3 here is CAWSQGQGSSPLHF. Here the CDR3 DNA reads TGTGCCTGGAGTCAAGGGCAGGGTAGTTCACCCCTCCACTTT.

The chain joins TRBV29-1 to TRBJ1-2, with unresolved D. The CDR3 runs 11 residues. V gave up 7 bases and J gave up 8 bases, with 14 bases separating them. Per germline, CDR1 SQVTM and CDR2 ANQGSEA. The CDR3 DNA sequence: TGCAGCGCCGAGGTCCCACAGGGCTACACCTTC. Protein: CSAEVPQGYTF.

Worth noting for this clone: This same CDR3 is encoded by further DNA sequences in the sample. The chain couples TRBV9 to TRBJ1-5; 7 nucleotides match TRBD1. CDR3 length: 15 residues. Germline CDR1 is SGDLS and CDR2 is YYNGEE. V lost 0 bases to trimming and J lost 4 bases; unmatched junction nucleotides: 4. Written as DNA, the CDR3 is TGTGCCAGCAGCGTAGGCGGGACAGCTAATCAGCCCCAGCATTTT. Protein sequence: CASSVGGTANQPQHF.